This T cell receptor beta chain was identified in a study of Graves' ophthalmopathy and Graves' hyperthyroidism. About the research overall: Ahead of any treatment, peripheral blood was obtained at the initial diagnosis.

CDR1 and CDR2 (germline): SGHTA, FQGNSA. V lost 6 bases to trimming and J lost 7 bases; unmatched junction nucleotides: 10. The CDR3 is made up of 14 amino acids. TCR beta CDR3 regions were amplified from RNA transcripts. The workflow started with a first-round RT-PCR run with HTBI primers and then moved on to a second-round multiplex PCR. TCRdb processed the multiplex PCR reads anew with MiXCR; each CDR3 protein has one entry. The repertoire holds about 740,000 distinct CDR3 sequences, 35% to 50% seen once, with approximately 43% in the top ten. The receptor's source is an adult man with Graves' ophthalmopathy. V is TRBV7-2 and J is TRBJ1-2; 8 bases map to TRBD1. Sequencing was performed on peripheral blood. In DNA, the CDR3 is TGTGCCAGCAGTGGAACGGACAGGGATCCTGGCTACACCTTC. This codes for CASSGTDRDPGYTF.